A selection of T cell receptor beta chains follows, all from one sample in a study of shared clonotypes between healthy human individuals. Sequencing was performed with immunoSEQ multiplex PCR; in TCRdb, only in-frame clones are kept and a portion is missing. The sample records fewer than 3 million clones, 85% to 95% being singletons. The sequencing input was naive CD4+ T cells from PBMCs. Receptor source: a man between 18 and 29 years old in good health. Some clones in this sample may be carry-over from other donors' samples. Both conserved end residues are part of each CDR3. The D gene is left open where the match is weak. Only some rows state a clone size, as once, few, many or a class for expanded clones.

-	-	TRBV11-2	TRBJ2-7	CASSLVVGSSYEQYF	TGTGCCAGCAGCTTAGTAGTGGGGAGCTCCTACGAGCAGTACTTC
-	TRBD1	TRBV15	TRBJ2-2	CATSKPGTGSAGELFF	TGTGCCACCAGTAAACCGGGGACAGGATCGGCCGGGGAGCTGTTTTTT
-	-	TRBV5-1	TRBJ2-3	CASSPPTESTFGTDTQYF	TGCGCCAGCAGCCCCCCAACAGAAAGTACGTTCGGCACAGATACGCAGTATTTT
-	-	TRBV5-1	TRBJ1-3	CASSLGGRSSGNTIYF	TGCGCCAGCAGCTTGGGTGGCAGATCCTCTGGAAACACCATATATTTT
-	-	TRBV7-2	TRBJ1-5	CASSPSLNQPQHF	TGTGCCAGCAGCCCCTCGCTCAATCAGCCCCAGCATTTT
-	-	TRBV11-3	TRBJ2-7	CASSRGGPENQQYF	TGTGCCAGCAGCCGAGGAGGCCCGGAGAACCAGCAGTACTTC
-	TRBD1	TRBV7-9	TRBJ1-2	CASSLGDRGTRPDGYTF	TGTGCCAGCAGCTTAGGCGACAGGGGGACCCGGCCAGATGGCTACACCTTC
once	TRBD2	TRBV28	TRBJ2-7	CASRDPGLAHEQYF	TGTGCCAGCAGAGACCCGGGACTAGCTCACGAGCAGTACTTC
-	TRBD2	TRBV11-3	TRBJ2-1	CASSPVAGGGEQFF	TGTGCCAGCAGCCCGGTAGCGGGAGGAGGTGAGCAGTTCTTC
-	-	TRBV9	TRBJ1-1	CASSVVPLQDPFFAEAFF	TGTGCCAGCAGCGTAGTGCCTCTCCAGGACCCATTCTTCGCTGAAGCTTTCTTT
-	-	TRBV15	TRBJ1-1	CATSRGQGGMNTEAFF	TGTGCCACCAGCAGAGGCCAGGGAGGGATGAACACTGAAGCTTTCTTT
-	-	TRBV29-1	TRBJ2-2	CSADRQSTGELFF	TGCAGCGCCGACCGACAGAGCACCGGGGAGCTGTTTTTT
-	TRBD2	TRBV7-9	TRBJ2-1	CASSLGTSGIGEQFF	TGTGCCAGCAGCTTAGGGACTAGCGGGATTGGTGAGCAGTTCTTC
-	TRBD1	TRBV18	TRBJ2-7	CASSPDRVYEQYF	TGTGCCAGCTCACCGGACAGGGTTTATGAGCAGTACTTC
-	TRBD1	TRBV28	TRBJ1-5	CASSLWTGVDQPQHF	TGTGCCAGCAGTTTATGGACAGGGGTGGATCAGCCCCAGCATTTT
-	-	TRBV7-9	TRBJ1-2	CASSLYSNYGYTF	TGTGCCAGCAGCTTATACAGTAACTATGGCTACACCTTC
-	-	TRBV30	TRBJ1-4	CAWSVRATNEKLFF	TGTGCCTGGAGTGTAAGGGCAACTAATGAAAAACTGTTTTTT
-	TRBD2	TRBV7-9	TRBJ2-3	CASSLISGRRSDTQYF	TGTGCCAGCAGCTTGATTAGCGGGAGAAGGTCAGATACGCAGTATTTT
-	-	TRBV11-2	TRBJ1-2	CASSLSGDSAVRGYTF	TGTGCCAGCAGCCTCTCCGGAGATTCGGCTGTGAGGGGCTACACCTTC
-	TRBD1	TRBV7-2	TRBJ2-7	CASSSPAGGAFYEQYF	TGTGCCAGCAGCTCTCCTGCAGGGGGTGCATTCTACGAGCAGTACTTC
-	-	TRBV28	TRBJ1-1	CAILGGRYTEAFF	TGTGCCATACTTGGAGGGAGGTACACTGAAGCTTTCTTT
-	-	TRBV4-2	TRBJ2-3	CASSQDQLTDTQYF	TGTGCCAGCAGCCAGGATCAGCTCACAGATACGCAGTATTTT
-	TRBD2	TRBV7-8	TRBJ2-7	CASSSGLAGAWDEQYF	TGTGCCAGCAGCTCGGGACTAGCGGGAGCCTGGGACGAGCAGTACTTC
-	-	TRBV10-2	TRBJ2-3	CASSEWSFREDTQYF	TGCGCCAGCAGTGAGTGGAGTTTTCGGGAGGATACGCAGTATTTT
-	TRBD2	TRBV9	TRBJ2-7	CASSVEVSGSEQYF	TGTGCCAGCAGCGTAGAAGTTAGCGGGAGCGAGCAGTACTTC
-	TRBD1	TRBV7-7	TRBJ2-7	CASSFDRVGEQYF	TGTGCCAGCAGCTTCGACAGGGTTGGGGAGCAGTACTTC
-	TRBD2	TRBV5-1	TRBJ2-3	CASSLVLAATDTQYF	TGCGCCAGCAGCTTGGTTCTAGCGGCCACAGATACGCAGTATTTT
once	-	TRBV5-1	TRBJ2-3	CASSLGPRGADTQYF	TGCGCCAGCAGCTTGGGTCCTAGAGGGGCAGATACGCAGTATTTT
once	-	TRBV11-3	TRBJ2-2	CASSSTGYTGELFF	TGTGCCAGCAGCTCCACAGGGTACACCGGGGAGCTGTTTTTT
-	TRBD1	TRBV19	TRBJ1-1	CASSVRRRQGMNTEAFF	TGTGCCAGTAGTGTCCGCCGTAGACAGGGGATGAACACTGAAGCTTTCTTT
-	-	TRBV5-5	TRBJ1-1	CASSPAGTDTEAFF	TGTGCCAGCAGCCCTGCCGGGACCGACACTGAAGCTTTCTTT
-	-	TRBV4-2	TRBJ2-5	CASSQDVGETQYF	TGTGCCAGCAGCCAAGATGTGGGAGAGACCCAGTACTTC
-	-	TRBV9	TRBJ2-3	CASSSRTGGVTDTQYF	TGTGCCAGCAGCTCCAGGACAGGCGGGGTCACAGATACGCAGTATTTT
-	-	TRBV10-1	TRBJ2-7	CASSERQSYEQYF	TGCGCCAGCAGTGAACGACAGTCCTACGAGCAGTACTTC
once	-	TRBV28	TRBJ1-2	CASRAGVYGYTF	TGTGCCAGCAGGGCAGGGGTCTATGGCTACACCTTC
few	-	TRBV2	TRBJ2-7	CASSDEGGGSYEQYF	TGTGCCAGCAGTGACGAAGGGGGTGGGTCCTACGAGCAGTACTTC
-	TRBD1	TRBV2	TRBJ1-5	CASSDEGQGSQPQHF	TGTGCCAGCAGTGATGAGGGACAGGGGTCTCAGCCCCAGCATTTT
-	-	TRBV15	TRBJ1-1	CATSRANSKENTEAFF	TGTGCCACCAGCAGAGCAAACAGCAAAGAGAACACTGAAGCTTTCTTT
-	-	TRBV5-4	TRBJ2-7	CASSLGPRYEQYF	TGTGCCAGCAGCTTGGGTCCCCGGTACGAGCAGTACTTC
-	TRBD1	TRBV18	TRBJ2-1	CASSPGTGGHEQFF	TGTGCCAGCTCACCAGGGACAGGGGGTCATGAGCAGTTCTTC
-	TRBD1	TRBV7-3	TRBJ1-1	CASSWGQGQEAFF	TGTGCCAGCAGCTGGGGACAGGGACAGGAAGCTTTCTTT
-	-	TRBV5-1	TRBJ2-7	CASSLAPGSQYEQYF	TGCGCCAGCAGCTTGGCCCCAGGATCTCAATACGAGCAGTACTTC
-	TRBD1	TRBV7-2	TRBJ2-3	CASSTGADTQYF	TGTGCCAGCAGCACAGGGGCAGATACGCAGTATTTT
-	-	TRBV27	TRBJ1-5	CASAGWGDQPQHF	TGTGCCTCGGCGGGGTGGGGAGATCAGCCCCAGCATTTT
-	TRBD2	TRBV5-1	TRBJ2-3	CASSGLAGGTDTQYF	TGCGCCAGCAGCGGGCTAGCGGGAGGCACAGATACGCAGTATTTT
-	TRBD2	TRBV4-1	TRBJ2-7	CASSLTSGRDREQYF	TGCGCCAGCAGCCTTACTAGCGGGAGGGATCGCGAGCAGTACTTC
-	TRBD1	TRBV28	TRBJ2-7	CASSWGTGWYF	TGTGCCAGCAGCTGGGGGACAGGGTGGTACTTC
-	-	TRBV11-2	TRBJ1-2	CASSTSGQAYGYTF	TGTGCCAGCAGCACATCGGGCCAGGCGTATGGCTACACCTTC
-	-	TRBV10-3	TRBJ1-2	CAISSRTSRETWGYTF	TGTGCCATCTCCTCCCGGACTTCGCGGGAAACCTGGGGCTACACCTTC
-	TRBD1	TRBV28	TRBJ2-4	CASSLGTDLAKNIQYF	TGTGCCAGCAGTTTAGGGACAGACTTAGCCAAAAACATTCAGTACTTC
-	-	TRBV7-2	TRBJ2-4	CASSLRIAKNIQYF	TGTGCCAGCAGCTTACGGATAGCCAAAAACATTCAGTACTTC
-	TRBD1	TRBV5-4	TRBJ2-7	CASSLAGDRVHEQYF	TGTGCCAGCAGCTTGGCGGGGGACAGGGTGCACGAGCAGTACTTC
-	TRBD1	TRBV16	TRBJ2-1	CASSPDRTNEQFF	TGTGCCAGCAGCCCGGACAGGACCAATGAGCAGTTCTTC
-	TRBD1	TRBV29-1	TRBJ2-3	CSAIGGGTDTQYF	TGCAGCGCCATAGGGGGCGGAACAGATACGCAGTATTTT
-	-	TRBV30	TRBJ2-3	CAWSDRDGIPDTQYF	TGTGCCTGGAGTGACAGGGACGGGATACCAGATACGCAGTATTTT
-	-	TRBV18	TRBJ1-5	CASSPPGTDNQPQHF	TGTGCCAGCTCACCACCCGGGACCGACAATCAGCCCCAGCATTTT
-	TRBD2	TRBV4-3	TRBJ2-1	CASSTRTGTSGYNEQFF	TGCGCCAGCAGCACAAGAACCGGGACTAGCGGTTACAATGAGCAGTTCTTC
once	-	TRBV5-1	TRBJ2-3	CASRSTDTQYF	TGCGCCAGCAGGTCCACAGATACGCAGTATTTT
-	-	TRBV14	TRBJ1-1	CASSPNRGPNTEAFF	TGTGCCAGCAGCCCGAATAGGGGCCCTAACACTGAAGCTTTCTTT
-	TRBD1	TRBV19	TRBJ1-1	CASSDRGLNTEAFF	TGTGCCAGTAGCGACAGGGGGCTGAACACTGAAGCTTTCTTT